The present T cell receptor beta chain was sequenced within a study of memory CD4+ T cells and cytomegalovirus serostatus. Findings and caveats of the study: Each of 67 CMV-associated TCRbeta sequences occurred in one to five individuals.

Libraries were prepared by immunoSEQ multiplex PCR; TCRdb keeps only in-frame clonotypes and omits some of them. The sample comprises 45,000 to 55,000 clones, 78% of which are singletons, and approximately 0.65% rests with the top ten. V was pared by 2 bases and J by 0 bases, with 5 bases between. CDR1 and CDR2 from the germline V gene are KGHSH and LQKENI. This CDR3 is built from 14 residues. The sort gate was single viable CD3+CD4+CD8-CD45RO+ cells for memory CD4+ T cells. This clone occurred a few times. What it binds is not known. The TCR comes from an adult in good health and CMV-seronegative. V and J are TRBV18 and TRBJ1-5; D gene uncertain. The sample taken for sequencing was memory CD4+ T cells from blood. The CDR3 sequence: CASSPGISNQPQHF. CDR3 bases: TGTGCCAGCTCACCAGGGATTAGCAATCAGCCCCAGCATTTT. The whole variable domain, filled in from reference TRBV18 and TRBJ1-5, reads NAGVMQNPRHLVRRRGQEARLRCSPMKGHSHVYWYRQLPEEGLKFMVYLQKENIIDESGMPKERFSAEFPKEGPSILRIQQVVRGDSAAYFCASSPGISNQPQHFGDGTRLSIL.